The sample holds a few counts of the clone carrying this T cell receptor (beta chain). Its antigen is currently unknown. These data come from a study of response to subunit inactivated influenza vaccine. Study results and caveats: Authors proposed each seasonal influenza vaccination draws in few new T cells.

TCRdb analysed the RT-PCR reads with MiXCR anew, one entry per CDR3 protein. The sample shows about 780,000 distinct CDR3 sequences, around 20% of them seen only once. CDR3 length equals 16 residues. Germline-derived CDR1 and CDR2 are SGDLS and YYNGEE. Trimming stripped 2 bases from V and 4 bases from J, with 16 bases between. The V call is TRBV9, the J call TRBJ2-1, with a weak D call TRBD2 (6 bases). The sequence came from a man between 45 and 60 years old who received an inactivated influenza vaccine. Sequenced here: PBMCs from blood, sampled 4 to 6 days after vaccination. The CDR3, as DNA: TGTGCCAGCAGCGTGGCCTCGGACTACCTATACAATGAGCAGTTCTTC. Protein sequence: CASSVASDYLYNEQFF.